This TCR beta chain was recovered during a study of metastatic and nonmetastatic thyroid tumors. The overall study: Comparison of repertoires was carried out across blood and tumor or nodule tissue from malignant and benign thyroid patients.

Using MiXCR, TCRdb reanalyzed the PCR reads. This sample carries around 28,000 clones, over 10% of them seen once, and the ten largest clones take around 5%. Germline lookup yields CDR1 LGHDT and CDR2 YNNKEL (reference sequence). CDR3 length: 12 amino acids. None of the patients had undergone any treatment ahead of thyroid surgery. This clone was detected many times. One end of the junction fails to match germline, which may point to a read error. The same CDR3 also results from other DNA sequences found in this sample. This clonotype originated in a female donor with papillary thyroid cancer or a benign thyroid nodule (not recorded which). Some clones in this sample may be carry-over from other donors' samples. The V call is TRBV3-1, the J call TRBJ2-7; 11 bases match TRBD1. The sample comprised blood. The CDR3 bases are TGTGCCAGCGCGCGGACAGGGGGCGAGCAGTATTTC. As protein: CASARTGGEQYF.